This T cell receptor beta chain appears in the sequencing data of a study of T-cell reconstitution after alpha-beta-depleted transplantation in children. Findings of the study overall: Recipient T cells and thymic progenitors that survived were the source of the high TCRbeta diversity seen at day 60 in some patients. Several hundred graft clones that had expanded were reportedly the source of alpha-beta T cells about two months after transplant. Once a year had passed after transplant, T-cell counts and diversity came mostly from newly produced T cells.

CDR1 and CDR2 from the germline V gene are SGHTA and FQGNSA. The germline V and J ends were trimmed by 5 bases and 4 bases, with 6 bases remaining between them. The CDR3 contains 11 residues. The sample holds many counts of this clonotype. Antigen unknown. Using unique molecular identifiers, the investigators prepared the TCRbeta library. TCRdb reprocessed the PCR reads via MiXCR and lists one record per CDR3 protein. The sample contains about 590,000 distinct CDR3 sequences, over 10% of which appear only once. The sequence was collected from a male patient under 18 who had a stem cell transplant for acute myeloid leukemia, so the T cells may come from the graft donor. Sequenced here: PBMCs, mostly from graft donor cells, sampled 360 days after TCRalphabeta/CD19-depleted stem cell transplant. The chain combines TRBV7-2 with TRBJ2-7; D remains unclear. The CDR3 is CASSSIYEQYF. The DNA for the CDR3 is TGTGCCAGCAGCAGTATTTACGAGCAGTACTTC.